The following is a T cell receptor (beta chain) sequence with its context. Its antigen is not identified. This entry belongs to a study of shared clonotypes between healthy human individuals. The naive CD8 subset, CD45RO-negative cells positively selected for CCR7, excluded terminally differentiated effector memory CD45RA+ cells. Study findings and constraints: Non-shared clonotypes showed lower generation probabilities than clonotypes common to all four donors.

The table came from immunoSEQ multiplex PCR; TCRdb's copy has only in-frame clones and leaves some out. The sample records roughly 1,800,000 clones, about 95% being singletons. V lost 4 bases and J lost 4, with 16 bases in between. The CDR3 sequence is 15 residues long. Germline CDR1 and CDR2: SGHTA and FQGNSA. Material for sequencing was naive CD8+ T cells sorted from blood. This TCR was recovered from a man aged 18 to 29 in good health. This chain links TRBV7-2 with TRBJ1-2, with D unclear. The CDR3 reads CASSSSGLGPYGYTF. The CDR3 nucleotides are TGTGCCAGCAGCTCCTCCGGGCTGGGCCCCTATGGCTACACCTTC.